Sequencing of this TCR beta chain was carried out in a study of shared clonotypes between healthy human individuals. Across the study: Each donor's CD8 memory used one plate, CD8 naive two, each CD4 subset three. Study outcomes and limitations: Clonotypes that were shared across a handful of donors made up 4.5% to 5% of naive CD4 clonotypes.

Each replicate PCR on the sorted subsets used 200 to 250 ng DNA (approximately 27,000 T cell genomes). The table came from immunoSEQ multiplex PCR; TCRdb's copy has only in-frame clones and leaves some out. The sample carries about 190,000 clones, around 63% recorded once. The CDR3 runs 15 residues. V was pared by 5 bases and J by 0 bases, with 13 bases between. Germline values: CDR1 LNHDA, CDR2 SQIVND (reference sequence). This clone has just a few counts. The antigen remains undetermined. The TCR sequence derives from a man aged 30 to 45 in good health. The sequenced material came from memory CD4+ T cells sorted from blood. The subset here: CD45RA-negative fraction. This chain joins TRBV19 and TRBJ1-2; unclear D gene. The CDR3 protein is CASSGENNANYGYTF. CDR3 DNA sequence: TGTGCCAGTAGTGGAGAAAACAACGCTAACTATGGCTACACCTTC.